The rows below give T cell receptor beta chains drawn from one sample of a study of T cell repertoires in cytomegalovirus infection. No cognate antigen is known for these TCRs. From the reads, TCRdb called clonotypes with MiXCR, one entry per CDR3 protein. The sample holds some 800,000 distinct CDR3 sequences; about 28% are singletons and the top ten take around 13%. Sequenced here: cultured CD8+ T cells from PBMCs, sampled from culture after CMV antigen stimulation. The receptors stem from a human donor in good health (CMV status not recorded). Some clones in this sample may be carry-over from other donors' samples. The CDR3 runs from the conserved cysteine through the conserved F or W. The D gene is left open where the match is weak. Where a row states a size, it is once, few, many or the class of an expanded clone; other rows omit it.

TRBV6-5	.	.	TRBJ2-5	TGTGCCAGCAGTACTTGGACAGGGAGGGAAGAGACCCAGTACTTC	CASSTWTGREETQYF
TRBV19	.	.	TRBJ2-1	TGTGCCAGTAGTACCGGCGCCGATGAGCAGTTCTTC	CASSTGADEQFF
TRBV27	.	TRBD1	TRBJ2-6	TGTGCCAGCAGTGTACAGGGGGGTGGGTCTGGGGCCAACGTCCTGACTTTC	CASSVQGGGSGANVLTF
TRBV12-3/TRBV12-4	.	TRBD2	TRBJ2-2	TGTGCCAGCAAGGGACTAGCGGGGTTTGCCGGGGAGCTGTTTTTT	CASKGLAGFAGELFF
TRBV28	few	TRBD1	TRBJ2-1	TGTGCCAGCAGCCGCACAGGGGAGTGGAGCGACAATGAGCAGTTCTTC	CASSRTGEWSDNEQFF
TRBV12-3/TRBV12-4	once	TRBD2	TRBJ2-3	TGTGCCAGCAGAGCGGGGAGCACAGATACGCAGTATTTT	CASRAGSTDTQYF
TRBV11-2	many	TRBD1	TRBJ1-1	TGTGCCAGCAGCACGGGACAGTATAACACTGAAGCTTTCTTT	CASSTGQYNTEAFF
TRBV6-4	many	TRBD1	TRBJ2-3	TGTGCCAGCAGTGCCGGGACAGGGCACACAGATACGCAGTATTTT	CASSAGTGHTDTQYF
TRBV19	few	TRBD1	TRBJ2-7	TGTGCCAGTAGTATAAAGGCAGGGACAGCCTACGAGCAGTACTTC	CASSIKAGTAYEQYF
TRBV7-8	.	.	TRBJ2-3	TGTGCCAGCAGCTTAAGGCACAGCGGTACGCAGTATTTT	CASSLRHSGTQYF
TRBV19	.	.	TRBJ1-6	TGTGCCAGTAGTATACAGCGGTTTAATTCACCCCTCCACTTT	CASSIQRFNSPLHF
TRBV25-1	once	.	TRBJ2-2	TGTGCCAGCACCGCTGCCGGTCTCACCGGGGAGCTGTTTTTT	CASTAAGLTGELFF
TRBV4-1	few	.	TRBJ2-1	TGCGCCAGCAGCCAAGGGGGGGGACAGAGCTCCTACAATGAGCAGTTCTTC	CASSQGGGQSSYNEQFF
TRBV6-1	many	TRBD1	TRBJ2-5	TGTGCCAGCAGAAAAGCTGTAAGGACAGGGGTCCAAGAGACCCAGTACTTC	CASRKAVRTGVQETQYF
TRBV5-1	.	.	TRBJ2-1	TGCGCCAGCAGCTTTCGGCCAGGGCTTTACAATGAGCAGTTCTTC	CASSFRPGLYNEQFF
TRBV7-2	.	.	TRBJ1-4	TGTGCCAGCAGCTTAGTAGGCAGGAGAGATGAAAAACTGTTTTTT	CASSLVGRRDEKLFF
TRBV7-9	few	.	TRBJ2-3	TGTGCCAGCAGCGCATACAGGGGAGGGGATACGCAGTATTTT	CASSAYRGGDTQYF
TRBV4-1	.	TRBD1	TRBJ2-1	TGCGCCAGCAGCCCAAGGACAGGGGATCTTAATGAGCAGTTCTTC	CASSPRTGDLNEQFF
TRBV5-4	.	.	TRBJ1-1	TGTGCCAGCAGCCGATCAGCGAACACTGAAGCTTTCTTT	CASSRSANTEAFF
TRBV12-3/TRBV12-4	many	TRBD2	TRBJ2-3	TGTGCCAGCACCATCCTAGCGGGGGGGCCGGGCACAGATACGCAGTATTTT	CASTILAGGPGTDTQYF
TRBV5-5	.	.	TRBJ1-5	TGTGCCAGCAGCGCCTTTGGGCAGTCCAATCAGCCCCAGCATTTT	CASSAFGQSNQPQHF
TRBV20-1	.	.	TRBJ1-2	TGCAGTGCTAGTGGGGGGCTAGAATATGGCTACACCTTC	CSASGGLEYGYTF
TRBV4-3	once	.	TRBJ1-4	TGCGCCAGCAGCCAAGATACCAGCCGGAATGAAAAACTGTTTTTT	CASSQDTSRNEKLFF
TRBV6-5	few	TRBD2	TRBJ2-5	TGTGCCAGCAGTTACTCGGCTAGCGGAGGGGAAGAGACCCAGTACTTC	CASSYSASGGEETQYF
TRBV27	.	.	TRBJ1-1	TGTGCCAGCAGTTTATACGACCTAAACACTGAAGCTTTCTTT	CASSLYDLNTEAFF
TRBV6-2/TRBV6-3	once	TRBD2	TRBJ2-5	TGTGCCAGCAGCACTAGCGGGGGTCCCCAAGAGACCCAGTACTTC	CASSTSGGPQETQYF
TRBV7-3	.	.	TRBJ1-4	TGTGCCAGCAGCTTAGCCATAACTTCAACTAATGAAAAACTGTTTTTT	CASSLAITSTNEKLFF
TRBV19	many	.	TRBJ2-1	TGTGCCAGTAGTATAGGGGGCAGGGAGCAGTTCTTC	CASSIGGREQFF
TRBV28	many	.	TRBJ2-5	TGTGCCAGCAGCTTCCGTGGGGGCCGGGAGACCCAGTACTTC	CASSFRGGRETQYF
TRBV5-1	.	.	TRBJ1-1	TGCGCCAGCAGCTTGGGCCGGGACAAACTGAACACTGAAGCTTTCTTT	CASSLGRDKLNTEAFF
TRBV2	.	.	TRBJ1-1	TGTGCCAGCAGTGAAGGGAGTAACACTGAAGCTTTCTTT	CASSEGSNTEAFF
TRBV6-2/TRBV6-3	many	.	TRBJ1-2	TGTGCCAGCAGTCCGACAGGCCAATTGGATGGCTACACCTTC	CASSPTGQLDGYTF
TRBV27	few	TRBD1	TRBJ2-7	TGTGCCAGCAGTTTAATGTACCCCGGACAGGGGGCCGCTCCACCTTACGAGCAGTACTTC	CASSLMYPGQGAAPPYEQYF
TRBV24-1	.	.	TRBJ1-1	TGTGCCACCAGTGATTTCTCTTTGGGGGGAACAGACACTGAAGCTTTCTTT	CATSDFSLGGTDTEAFF
TRBV7-9	.	.	TRBJ2-6	TGTGCCAACGTCGGAAGTGATCCTGGGGCCAACGTCCTGACTTTC	CANVGSDPGANVLTF
TRBV12-3/TRBV12-4	.	.	TRBJ2-3	TGTGCCAGCAGCCGAACCCCGGGAGATACGCAGTATTTT	CASSRTPGDTQYF
TRBV29-1	few	.	TRBJ2-1	TGCAGCGTTGGTGAGCAGTTCTTC	CSVGEQFF
TRBV28	.	.	TRBJ2-1	TGTGCCAGCAGTTTAGGGAATAGGAATGAGCAGTTCTTC	CASSLGNRNEQFF
TRBV7-6	few	.	TRBJ2-7	TGTGCCAGCAGCTTGACAGGAGACGAGCAGTACTTC	CASSLTGDEQYF
TRBV12-3/TRBV12-4	many	TRBD2	TRBJ2-7	TGTGCCAGCAGTTCCCGTGGAGCGGGAGGAACCTACGAGCAGTACTTC	CASSSRGAGGTYEQYF
TRBV7-9	.	TRBD1	TRBJ2-2	TGTGCCAGCAGCGGGGACAGCGAGAGTAACACCGGGGAGCTGTTTTTT	CASSGDSESNTGELFF
TRBV7-9	few	.	TRBJ2-5	TGTGCCAGCAGCTTAACGGGACGGGCCCAAGAGACCCAGTACTTC	CASSLTGRAQETQYF
TRBV15	.	.	TRBJ1-5	TGTGCCACCAGTCGGACAGACAGCAATCAGCCCCAGCATTTT	CATSRTDSNQPQHF
TRBV7-2	few	.	TRBJ1-2	TGTGCCAGCAGCGTACACCCCAGCGGGGATCCTCGTGGCTACACCTTC	CASSVHPSGDPRGYTF
TRBV5-1	few	.	TRBJ1-1	TGCGCCAGCAGCTCGGACCCGGAGGCTGAAGCTTTCTTT	CASSSDPEAEAFF
TRBV12-3/TRBV12-4	.	.	TRBJ2-5	TGTGCCAGCAGTTTACGCTACCACCAAGAGACCCAGTACTTC	CASSLRYHQETQYF
TRBV4-1	few	TRBD1	TRBJ1-2	TGCGCCAGCAGCCAAGATCCCACAGGGGTCTATGGCTACACCTTC	CASSQDPTGVYGYTF
TRBV7-9	.	.	TRBJ2-5	TGTGCCAGCAGCCCGAGACATCAGGGTAGAGAGACCCAGTACTTC	CASSPRHQGRETQYF